These 29 T cell receptor beta chains were sequenced from one sample in a study of T cell clonotyping in hematopoietic cell transplantation. Method: immunoSEQ multiplex PCR; TCRdb's copy keeps in-frame clones and lacks some. This table has tens of thousands of clones, roughly nine tenths appearing once. The sequencing here drew on PBMCs, taken 100 days after allogeneic stem cell transplant. Every receptor here comes from a female patient aged 50-65 years who had an allogeneic stem cell transplant from a related donor, so the T cells may come from the graft donor. Some clones in this sample may be carry-over from other donors' samples.

The CDR3 DNA follows: TGTGCAGGGGCCCCGGGATTCGAAGAGACCCAGTACTTC. It yields the protein CAGAPGFEETQYF. This chain uses TRBV30 with TRBJ2-5; perhaps D is TRBD1 or TRBD2 (5 bases each). Germline CDR1 is GTSNPN and CDR2 is SVGIG (reference sequence). The CDR3 has 13 residues.

This clone was found once. The V call is TRBV11-2, the J call TRBJ2-2; the D is unclear. The germline V gene encodes CDR1 SGHAT and CDR2 FQNNGV. The V end was cut by 5 bases, the J end by 4 bases, with 5 bases between. The CDR3 length is 12 residues. The CDR3 bases are TGTGCCAGCAGCCCTTCCACCGGGGAGCTGTTTTTT. Protein sequence: CASSPSTGELFF.

The genes are TRBV30 and TRBJ1-1, with D hard to call. V dropped 7 bases and J dropped 0 bases, with 9 bases sitting between them. Germline V CDR1 and CDR2: GTSNPN, SVGIG (reference sequence). This CDR3 spans 12 amino acids. The CDR3, as DNA: TGTGCCTTCTCTATTATGAACACTGAAGCTTTCTTT. It codes for CAFSIMNTEAFF.

The chain links TRBV19 to TRBJ1-6, with D unresolved. The length of the CDR3 is 13 residues. Germline V gives CDR1 LNHDA, CDR2 SQIVND (reference sequence). Trimming took 0 bases from V and 8 from J, leaving 5 bases between them. CDR3 DNA: TGTGCCAGTAGTATAGAAACCCATTCACCCCTCCACTTT. It is translated as CASSIETHSPLHF.

The chain links TRBV6-5 to TRBJ2-7; 8 positions match TRBD1. The CDR3 runs to 15 residues. J was trimmed by 1 base and V by 5 bases; bases with no gene match: 7. Looked up from germline, CDR1 is MNHEY and CDR2 is SVGAGI. The CDR3 spells CASSTRGDRSYEQYF. The CDR3 DNA is TGTGCCAGCAGTACTAGGGGGGACAGGTCCTACGAGCAGTACTTC.

This clone has a single count. V and J are TRBV27 and TRBJ1-1; 9 positions agree with TRBD1. V lost 2 bases, J lost 4 bases, and 2 bases stayed unmatched. The germline CDR1 and CDR2 sequences are MNHEY and SMNVEV (reference sequence). This CDR3 spans 14 amino acids. The CDR3 nucleotides read TGTGCCAGCAGTTTAAGGGACAGGGTCACTGAAGCTTTCTTT. This sequence encodes CASSLRDRVTEAFF.

The chain is built from TRBV2 and TRBJ2-7; D is unclear. Trimming cost V 9 bases and J 7 bases, with 22 bases left between them. Per germline, CDR1 SNHLY and CDR2 FYNNEI. The CDR3 contains 14 residues. The CDR3 DNA reads TGTGCCAGTAAGCTCCACTGGTCGAGTGGAGAGCAGTACTTC. Amino acids: CASKLHWSSGEQYF.

The chain recombines TRBV4-2 with TRBJ1-4, with D unclear. CDR3 length: 15 residues. V gave up 1 base and J gave up 4 bases, with 10 bases separating them. CDR1 LGHNA and CDR2 YNFKEQ come from the germline V gene. CDR3 residues: CASSQGGRLNEKLFF. The CDR3 region has the DNA TGTGCCAGCAGCCAAGGGGGTAGGCTTAATGAAAAACTGTTTTTT.

V is TRBV6-5 and J is TRBJ2-1, with D tentatively TRBD2 (5 bases). The CDR3 contains 14 residues. In germline, CDR1 is MNHEY, CDR2 SVGAGI. Deletions cut 4 bases from V and 7 bases from J, with 14 bases between. CDR3 sequence (DNA): TGTGCCAGCAGTTCCCCGGGCGGGCCAAATGAGCAGTTCTTC. As protein: CASSSPGGPNEQFF.

The chain has TRBV27 and TRBJ1-6; no definite D call. Germline CDR1 and CDR2: MNHEY and SMNVEV (reference sequence). The ends were cut back, 3 bases at V and 6 bases at J, with 9 bases in the middle. This CDR3 comprises 14 residues. CDR3 sequence: CASSFDGSNSPLHF. In DNA, the CDR3 is TGTGCCAGCAGTTTTGACGGGAGTAATTCACCCCTCCACTTT.

This chain joins TRBV7-6 and TRBJ1-5, with TRBD1 matching 7 bases. V dropped 2 bases and J dropped 5; count of bases not matched to a gene: 3. This CDR3 comprises 14 residues. Germline CDR1 SGHVS, CDR2 FNYEAQ. The CDR3 is CASSLRTGDQPQHF. The CDR3 region has the DNA TGTGCCAGCAGCTTAAGAACAGGGGATCAGCCCCAGCATTTT.

Here the CDR3 reads CASSFDGTVYYEQYF. The CDR3 region has the DNA TGCGCCAGCAGCTTCGACGGGACAGTATACTACGAGCAGTACTTC. The chain combines TRBV5-1 with TRBJ2-7; the match to TRBD1 covers 7 bases. The CDR3 extends over 15 amino acids. Unmatched junction bases numbered 8, after V lost 2 bases and J lost 3 bases. The germline V gene encodes CDR1 SGHRS and CDR2 YFSETQ.

The V and J genes are TRBV15 and TRBJ2-7; D gene unclear. The germline V gene encodes CDR1 LNHNV and CDR2 YYDKDF (reference sequence). This CDR3 comprises 15 residues. Trimming cost V 0 bases and J 1 base, with 10 bases left between them. The CDR3 DNA reads as TGTGCCACCAGCAGAGAGGCAGTCTATTCCTACGAGCAGTACTTC. Translating it yields CATSREAVYSYEQYF.

This clone occurred a few times. This chain connects TRBV25-1 to TRBJ1-2, with D hard to call. The germline gives CDR1 MGHDK, CDR2 SYGVNS. Trimming shortened V by 5 bases and J by 3 bases, and 10 bases separated the two germline ends. The CDR3 runs to 13 residues. The CDR3 is CASSPLADYGYTF. CDR3 DNA sequence: TGTGCCAGCAGTCCCCTGGCGGACTATGGCTACACCTTC.

The chain couples TRBV9 to TRBJ1-1; D uncertain. CDR1 is SGDLS, CDR2 YYNGEE, per germline. There are 14 residues in the CDR3. With 0 bases removed from V and 3 bases from J, the gap between germline ends came to 9 bases. CDR3 sequence: CASSVGGGYTEAFF. CDR3 nucleotide sequence: TGTGCCAGCAGCGTAGGAGGAGGGTACACTGAAGCTTTCTTT. The full variable domain, in which reference TRBV9 and TRBJ1-1 provide the parts outside the CDR3, is DSGVTQTPKHLITATGQRVTLRCSPRSGDLSVYWYQQSLDQGLQFLIQYYNGEERAKGNILERFSAQQFPDLHSELNLSSLELGDSALYFCASSVGGGYTEAFFGQGTRLTVV.

This chain uses TRBV9 with TRBJ1-2; D ambiguous. Germline CDR1 and CDR2: SGDLS and YYNGEE. V dropped 0 bases and J dropped 5 bases, with 14 bases sitting between them. The CDR3 runs to 15 residues. CDR3 in amino acids: CASSVATDQRYGYTF. CDR3 DNA: TGTGCCAGCAGCGTAGCGACCGACCAGAGGTATGGCTACACCTTC.

This clone has just one count. V gene TRBV6-6 combines with J gene TRBJ2-7; TRBD1 aligns across 12 bases. Losses at the gene ends were 6 bases for V and 4 bases for J; bases not matched to a gene: 7. The CDR3 sequence is 15 residues long. CDR1 MNHNY and CDR2 SVGAGI come from the germline V gene (reference sequence). The CDR3 here is CASSQGQGAGYEQYF. The CDR3 coding sequence is TGTGCCAGCAGCCAGGGACAGGGGGCTGGTTACGAGCAGTACTTC.

This chain uses TRBV6-1 with TRBJ2-3; 8 positions match TRBD1. The length of the CDR3 is 14 residues. Germline V CDR1 and CDR2: MNHNS, SASEGT. V gave up 1 base and J gave up 6 bases; unmatched junction bases: 3. CDR3 nucleotides: TGTGCCAGCAGTGAAGGGACAGGGATCGATACGCAGTATTTT. Translating it yields CASSEGTGIDTQYF.

The J gene is TRBJ2-1, the V gene TRBV4-1, with TRBD1 identical over 7 bases. CDR1 and CDR2 from the germline V gene are MGHRA and YSYEKL. V dropped 0 bases and J dropped 6; count of bases not matched to a gene: 8. The CDR3 sequence is 16 residues long. The CDR3 region is CASSQDMNRGSNEQFF. DNA of the CDR3: TGCGCCAGCAGCCAAGATATGAACAGGGGAAGCAATGAGCAGTTCTTC.

The chain has TRBV19 and TRBJ1-1; 11 nucleotides match TRBD1. Germline lookup yields CDR1 LNHDA and CDR2 SQIVND (reference sequence). CDR3 length: 17 residues. Trimming cost V 5 bases and J 3 bases; bases outside gene matches: 11. The CDR3 is CASSFWTGGRGDTEAFF. CDR3 sequence (DNA): TGTGCCAGTAGTTTCTGGACAGGGGGCCGAGGGGACACTGAAGCTTTCTTT.

The chain couples TRBV19 to TRBJ2-1; TRBD2 aligns across 7 bases. Germline V gives CDR1 LNHDA, CDR2 SQIVND (reference sequence). V shed 0 bases, J shed 0 bases, and the junction held 5 bases outside the gene matches. CDR3 size: 17 residues. The CDR3 coding sequence is TGTGCCAGTAGTATAGAAGCCCCTAGCGGCTCCTACAATGAGCAGTTCTTC. Protein: CASSIEAPSGSYNEQFF.

The chain combines TRBV2 with TRBJ1-1; 9 bases agree with TRBD1. Germline V gene lookup returns CDR1 SNHLY and CDR2 FYNNEI. The V gene end was trimmed by 6 bases and the J gene end by 5 bases; junction bases not matched to a gene: 10. The CDR3 length is 15 residues. The CDR3 DNA sequence: TGTGCCAGCAGGAGAGGGGGGACAGGGAGAACTGAAGCTTTCTTT. This sequence encodes CASRRGGTGRTEAFF.

The V gene is TRBV4-2, the J gene TRBJ1-4; no reliable D call. This CDR3 spans 14 amino acids. Trimming removed 1 base at V and 5 bases at J, with 8 bases between. Germline CDR1 and CDR2: LGHNA and YNFKEQ. The CDR3 loop reads CASSQVGENEKLFF. CDR3 nucleotide sequence: TGTGCCAGCAGCCAAGTGGGCGAAAATGAAAAACTGTTTTTT.

The V and J genes are TRBV19 and TRBJ1-1; 9 bases agree with TRBD1. The CDR3 has 15 residues. Per the germline V gene, CDR1 is LNHDA and CDR2 is SQIVND (reference sequence). Trimming at V came to 4 bases and at J to 4 bases, leaving 7 bases not matched to a gene. The CDR3 protein is CASSKRPGQGTEAFF. As DNA, the CDR3 is TGTGCCAGTAGTAAGAGACCGGGACAGGGCACTGAAGCTTTCTTT.

The chain employs TRBV11-3 and TRBJ2-3; 7 bases match TRBD2. CDR3 length: 12 amino acids. Germline CDR1 and CDR2: SGHNT and YENEEA. J was trimmed by 8 bases and V by 1 base; bases with no gene match: 0. CDR3 sequence (DNA): TGTGCCAGCAGCTTAGTAGCGGGTACGCAGTATTTT. Amino acid sequence: CASSLVAGTQYF.

The CDR3 region is CASSLPRAGPEETQYF. The CDR3 bases are TGCGCCAGCAGCCTCCCCCGGGCGGGGCCCGAGGAGACCCAGTACTTC. V usage is TRBV5-1 and J usage is TRBJ2-5, with D maybe TRBD2 (6 bases). V was cut by 4 bases and J by 5 bases, with 21 bases left in between. The CDR3 is 16 amino acids. Germline lookup yields CDR1 SGHRS and CDR2 YFSETQ.

This chain links TRBV7-2 with TRBJ1-6, with D hard to call. Deletions cut 1 base from V and 10 bases from J, with 8 bases between. Germline values: CDR1 SGHTA, CDR2 FQGNSA. This CDR3 spans 13 amino acids. CDR3: CASSLDGRSPLHF. The CDR3 nucleotides are TGTGCCAGCAGCTTAGATGGGAGATCACCCCTCCACTTT.

V is TRBV30 and J is TRBJ1-1, with TRBD1 matching 7 bases. V gave up 3 bases and J gave up 4 bases; unmatched junction bases: 5. The CDR3 totals 13 residues. From germline, CDR1 is GTSNPN and CDR2 SVGIG (reference sequence). CDR3 coding DNA: TGTGCCTGGAGCCAAACAGGGGTCACTGAAGCTTTCTTT. Amino acid sequence: CAWSQTGVTEAFF.

This chain links TRBV15 with TRBJ1-2; D is possibly TRBD1 (5 bases). This CDR3 spans 13 amino acids. Between the trimmed V and J ends, which lost 0 bases and 7 bases, there was a span of 9 bases. Germline CDR1 LNHNV, CDR2 YYDKDF (reference sequence). The CDR3 protein is CATSRDRGTGYTF. The DNA for the CDR3 is TGTGCCACCAGCAGAGATCGCGGGACTGGCTACACCTTC.